Listed below are T cell receptor beta chains from one sample, sequenced in a study of early T cells in non-severe SARS-CoV-2 infection. TCRdb independently ran MiXCR on the 5' RACE reads; one entry per CDR3 protein. This table holds more than 20,000 distinct CDR3 sequences, 4% to 4.5% found once. The sequencing sample was made of whole blood. These receptors all come from an adult who was a healthcare worker with PCR-confirmed SARS-CoV-2 infection or an uninfected control (not recorded which). Each CDR3 is given with its conserved first and last residue. D genes are given only for firm matches. For some rows the clone size is stated as once, few or many, or as a class when expanded; others skip it.

abundance: NA; v_gene: TRBV18; d_gene: NA; j_gene: TRBJ2-7; CDR3nt: TGTGCCAGCTCCCTATACTCGGCCTACGAGCAGTACTTC; CDR3aa: CASSLYSAYEQYF
abundance: many; v_gene: TRBV7-3; d_gene: NA; j_gene: TRBJ2-2; CDR3nt: TGTGCCAGCAGCCCCTACGGACCAAACACCGGGGAGCTGTTTTTT; CDR3aa: CASSPYGPNTGELFF
abundance: few; v_gene: TRBV29-1; d_gene: TRBD2; j_gene: TRBJ2-1; CDR3nt: TGCAGCGTTGTAGCTGGACTAGTGGAGCAGTTCTTC; CDR3aa: CSVVAGLVEQFF
abundance: NA; v_gene: TRBV2; d_gene: TRBD1; j_gene: TRBJ1-1; CDR3nt: TGTGCCAGCAGCTCCGACAGGGTGGGGAACACTGAAGCTTTCTTT; CDR3aa: CASSSDRVGNTEAFF
abundance: many; v_gene: TRBV4-1; d_gene: NA; j_gene: TRBJ2-4; CDR3nt: TGCGCCAGCAGCCAAGGAAACCGCCACGGCATTCAGTACTTC; CDR3aa: CASSQGNRHGIQYF
abundance: many; v_gene: TRBV7-2; d_gene: TRBD1; j_gene: TRBJ1-3; CDR3nt: TGTGCCAGCAGCCCAGAGGACAGGGTGAGAGGAAACACCATATATTTT; CDR3aa: CASSPEDRVRGNTIYF
abundance: many; v_gene: TRBV5-1; d_gene: NA; j_gene: TRBJ2-7; CDR3nt: TGCGCCAGCAGCCTATTCGGCGCTCGGTACGAGCAGTACTTC; CDR3aa: CASSLFGARYEQYF
abundance: many; v_gene: TRBV28; d_gene: NA; j_gene: TRBJ2-1; CDR3nt: TGTGCCAGCAGCTCAGCGGGCTCAACTGGCAATGAGCAGTTCTTC; CDR3aa: CASSSAGSTGNEQFF
abundance: many; v_gene: TRBV21-1; d_gene: NA; j_gene: TRBJ1-1; CDR3nt: TGTGCCAGCAGCAAAGCGGGGAACACTGAAGCTTTCTTT; CDR3aa: CASSKAGNTEAFF
abundance: many; v_gene: TRBV20-1; d_gene: NA; j_gene: TRBJ2-1; CDR3nt: TGCAGTGCTAGAGATCGACAGGACTACTACAATGAGCAGTTCTTC; CDR3aa: CSARDRQDYYNEQFF
abundance: few; v_gene: TRBV7-9; d_gene: NA; j_gene: TRBJ2-7; CDR3nt: TGTGCCAGCAGCTTAGAGGGACAAGAGCGTGAGCAGTACTTC; CDR3aa: CASSLEGQEREQYF
abundance: many; v_gene: TRBV5-1; d_gene: TRBD2; j_gene: TRBJ2-7; CDR3nt: TGCGCCAGCAGCTCGGGACTAGCGTTTAGTCGGCAGTACTTC; CDR3aa: CASSSGLAFSRQYF
abundance: many; v_gene: TRBV20-1; d_gene: TRBD2; j_gene: TRBJ2-3; CDR3nt: TGCAGTGCTAGAGATCCTAGCGGGAGGTGGCCAGATACGCAGTATTTT; CDR3aa: CSARDPSGRWPDTQYF
abundance: few; v_gene: TRBV5-1; d_gene: TRBD2; j_gene: TRBJ2-1; CDR3nt: TGCGCCAGCAGCTCCGCCGGGACTAGGGGCAATGAGCAGTTCTTC; CDR3aa: CASSSAGTRGNEQFF
abundance: many; v_gene: TRBV19; d_gene: TRBD1; j_gene: TRBJ2-5; CDR3nt: TGTGCCAGTGGGGACAGCGCCAGGACCCAGTACTTC; CDR3aa: CASGDSARTQYF
abundance: many; v_gene: TRBV28; d_gene: NA; j_gene: TRBJ2-3; CDR3nt: TGTGCCAGCAGTTCTATCCTTGGACGGGGAGGCACAGATACGCAGTATTTT; CDR3aa: CASSSILGRGGTDTQYF
abundance: many; v_gene: TRBV24-1; d_gene: TRBD2; j_gene: TRBJ2-1; CDR3nt: TGTGCCACCAGTGATTCAGGGACTAGCGGGAGTTTTGAGCAGTTCTTC; CDR3aa: CATSDSGTSGSFEQFF
abundance: many; v_gene: TRBV5-4; d_gene: NA; j_gene: TRBJ2-1; CDR3nt: TGTGCCAGCACCGGACAAAACAATGAGCAGTTCTTC; CDR3aa: CASTGQNNEQFF
abundance: many; v_gene: TRBV2; d_gene: TRBD1; j_gene: TRBJ1-3; CDR3nt: TGTGCCAGCAACATACAGGGGGTCTATGGAAACACCATATATTTT; CDR3aa: CASNIQGVYGNTIYF
abundance: medium-sized; v_gene: TRBV27; d_gene: NA; j_gene: TRBJ2-3; CDR3nt: TGTGCCAGCAGACCCGGGACACTATTCACAGATACGCAGTATTTT; CDR3aa: CASRPGTLFTDTQYF
abundance: many; v_gene: TRBV9; d_gene: NA; j_gene: TRBJ2-2; CDR3nt: TGTGCCAGCAGCGTAGGGGGGGCAACTCTGGAGCTGTTTTTT; CDR3aa: CASSVGGATLELFF
abundance: many; v_gene: TRBV29-1; d_gene: NA; j_gene: TRBJ2-1; CDR3nt: TGCAGCGTTGAAAGAAGCGGGCCTTCCAATGAGCAGTTCTTC; CDR3aa: CSVERSGPSNEQFF
abundance: many; v_gene: TRBV5-1; d_gene: TRBD1; j_gene: TRBJ1-1; CDR3nt: TGCGCCAGCAGTATAATGCGGCACACAGGGGGCAGGAACACTGAAGCTTTCTTT; CDR3aa: CASSIMRHTGGRNTEAFF
abundance: many; v_gene: TRBV5-1; d_gene: TRBD2; j_gene: TRBJ2-1; CDR3nt: TGCGCCAGCAGCTCCGGAGTCGGAAGGACTAGCGAGAATGAGCAGTTCTTC; CDR3aa: CASSSGVGRTSENEQFF
abundance: few; v_gene: TRBV12-3/TRBV12-4; d_gene: NA; j_gene: TRBJ2-3; CDR3nt: TGTGCCAGCAGTTTTTTGGGGACAGATACGCAGTATTTT; CDR3aa: CASSFLGTDTQYF
abundance: few; v_gene: TRBV29-1; d_gene: TRBD2; j_gene: TRBJ2-1; CDR3nt: TGCAGCGCCACGGGACTAGCGACCTACTTC; CDR3aa: CSATGLATYF
abundance: many; v_gene: TRBV5-4; d_gene: TRBD1; j_gene: TRBJ2-7; CDR3nt: TGTGCCAGCAGCCATAACAGGGGGCGATACGAGCAGTACTTC; CDR3aa: CASSHNRGRYEQYF
abundance: few; v_gene: TRBV20-1; d_gene: TRBD2; j_gene: TRBJ2-7; CDR3nt: TGCAGTGCTAGGCGGACTAGCGGGAGCTACGAGCAGTACTTC; CDR3aa: CSARRTSGSYEQYF
abundance: many; v_gene: TRBV4-1; d_gene: NA; j_gene: TRBJ2-7; CDR3nt: TGCGCCAGCAGCCAAGTTCCGGTGGCGGTTCCCTACGAGCAGTACTTC; CDR3aa: CASSQVPVAVPYEQYF
abundance: few; v_gene: TRBV7-8; d_gene: TRBD1; j_gene: TRBJ1-5; CDR3nt: TGTGCCAGCAGCCCCTCTAGGACAGGGTCGGCTCAGCCCCAGCATTTT; CDR3aa: CASSPSRTGSAQPQHF
abundance: many; v_gene: TRBV15; d_gene: NA; j_gene: TRBJ2-4; CDR3nt: TGTGCCACCAGCAGAGATCCTGGCGGAGTAAACATTCAGTACTTC; CDR3aa: CATSRDPGGVNIQYF
abundance: many; v_gene: TRBV15; d_gene: TRBD2; j_gene: TRBJ2-1; CDR3nt: TGTGCCACCCACCCGGCCGGGACTAGCGGGAGCGGGGAGCAGTTCTTC; CDR3aa: CATHPAGTSGSGEQFF
abundance: many; v_gene: TRBV28; d_gene: TRBD2; j_gene: TRBJ2-7; CDR3nt: TGTGCCAGCCACCGGCTAGCGGGCTTGGGGGCCTACGAGCAGTACTTC; CDR3aa: CASHRLAGLGAYEQYF
abundance: many; v_gene: TRBV7-2; d_gene: NA; j_gene: TRBJ2-5; CDR3nt: TGTGCCAGCAGCTTAGGGGTACAAGAGACCCAGTACTTC; CDR3aa: CASSLGVQETQYF
abundance: many; v_gene: TRBV7-2; d_gene: NA; j_gene: TRBJ2-3; CDR3nt: TGTGCCAGCAGCTTAGATTTCGGGTCCACAGATACGCAGTATTTT; CDR3aa: CASSLDFGSTDTQYF
abundance: many; v_gene: TRBV3-1; d_gene: TRBD2; j_gene: TRBJ2-1; CDR3nt: TGTGCCAGCAGCCAAGTGCTAGCGGGAGATGAGCAGTTCTTC; CDR3aa: CASSQVLAGDEQFF
abundance: many; v_gene: TRBV28; d_gene: TRBD1; j_gene: TRBJ2-7; CDR3nt: TGTGCCAGCAGGGCCGTTGGGACAGCTTACGAGCAGTACTTC; CDR3aa: CASRAVGTAYEQYF
abundance: many; v_gene: TRBV5-1; d_gene: NA; j_gene: TRBJ2-1; CDR3nt: TGCGCCAGCAGCTTGGCCCAGGGCAACAATGAGCAGTTCTTC; CDR3aa: CASSLAQGNNEQFF
abundance: many; v_gene: TRBV18; d_gene: TRBD2; j_gene: TRBJ2-1; CDR3nt: TGTGCCAGCTCACCAAGCCTAGCGGGAGATAGTGAGCAGTTCTTC; CDR3aa: CASSPSLAGDSEQFF
abundance: few; v_gene: TRBV7-9; d_gene: TRBD2; j_gene: TRBJ2-4; CDR3nt: TGTGCCAGCAGCTTACTGGGGGAGGGCCGGACCAAAAACATTCAGTACTTC; CDR3aa: CASSLLGEGRTKNIQYF
abundance: many; v_gene: TRBV5-1; d_gene: NA; j_gene: TRBJ2-7; CDR3nt: TGCGCCAGCAGCTTGGGGACAGACGAGCAGTACTTC; CDR3aa: CASSLGTDEQYF
abundance: few; v_gene: TRBV27; d_gene: NA; j_gene: TRBJ2-5; CDR3nt: TGTGCCAGCAGGCCGACAGGCGAAAAAGAGACCCAGTACTTC; CDR3aa: CASRPTGEKETQYF
abundance: many; v_gene: TRBV20-1; d_gene: TRBD1; j_gene: TRBJ1-1; CDR3nt: TGCAGTGCTAGGACAGGGCAAGGAGACCTTGAAGCTTTCTTT; CDR3aa: CSARTGQGDLEAFF
abundance: many; v_gene: TRBV18; d_gene: NA; j_gene: TRBJ1-1; CDR3nt: TGTGCCAGCTCACCTTCCGGATCGGGGCGCACTGAAGCTTTCTTT; CDR3aa: CASSPSGSGRTEAFF
abundance: many; v_gene: TRBV29-1; d_gene: NA; j_gene: TRBJ2-7; CDR3nt: TGCAGCGTTGAACTTCTAGGGCAGGGCACCGACGAGCAGTACTTC; CDR3aa: CSVELLGQGTDEQYF
abundance: many; v_gene: TRBV6-2/TRBV6-3; d_gene: NA; j_gene: TRBJ2-3; CDR3nt: TGTGCCAGCAGCCAAAGGGGAGCTTCGACAGATACGCAGTATTTT; CDR3aa: CASSQRGASTDTQYF
abundance: NA; v_gene: TRBV7-8; d_gene: NA; j_gene: TRBJ2-3; CDR3nt: TGTGCCAGCAGCTTAGGACCCCTCGGGGCAGATACGCAGTATTTT; CDR3aa: CASSLGPLGADTQYF
abundance: many; v_gene: TRBV7-6; d_gene: TRBD2; j_gene: TRBJ2-5; CDR3nt: TGTGCCAGCAGCCCGGGACTAAGCCAAGAGACCCAGTACTTC; CDR3aa: CASSPGLSQETQYF
abundance: NA; v_gene: TRBV18; d_gene: NA; j_gene: TRBJ2-1; CDR3nt: TGTGCCAGCTCACCGGACATTTACAATGAGCAGTTCTTC; CDR3aa: CASSPDIYNEQFF
abundance: many; v_gene: TRBV28; d_gene: NA; j_gene: TRBJ1-1; CDR3nt: TGTGCCAGCAGAAAGGACGCTGAAGCTTTCTTT; CDR3aa: CASRKDAEAFF
abundance: NA; v_gene: TRBV12-3/TRBV12-4; d_gene: NA; j_gene: TRBJ1-1; CDR3nt: TGTGCCAGCAGTTTTAGAGAGAACACTGAAGCTTTCTTT; CDR3aa: CASSFRENTEAFF
abundance: many; v_gene: TRBV5-1; d_gene: TRBD1; j_gene: TRBJ1-1; CDR3nt: TGCGCCAGCAGCTTCTTAGGGGTTCAGGGGGCGTTGAACACTGAAGCTTTCTTT; CDR3aa: CASSFLGVQGALNTEAFF
abundance: many; v_gene: TRBV5-1; d_gene: NA; j_gene: TRBJ1-4; CDR3nt: TGCGCCACCTCCGTGGGAGTGGGTGAAAAACTGTTTTTT; CDR3aa: CATSVGVGEKLFF
abundance: NA; v_gene: TRBV2; d_gene: NA; j_gene: TRBJ2-7; CDR3nt: TGTGCCAGCAGCCGTGTCGCTCAGGGGTCCTCCGAGCAGTACTTC; CDR3aa: CASSRVAQGSSEQYF
abundance: many; v_gene: TRBV18; d_gene: NA; j_gene: TRBJ2-3; CDR3nt: TGTGCCAGCTCACCACAGGGGGCAGATACGCAGTATTTT; CDR3aa: CASSPQGADTQYF
abundance: medium-sized; v_gene: TRBV7-6; d_gene: NA; j_gene: TRBJ2-2; CDR3nt: TGTGCCAGCAGCTCGCAGGACCTGGGGGAGCTGTTTTTT; CDR3aa: CASSSQDLGELFF
abundance: many; v_gene: TRBV10-3; d_gene: NA; j_gene: TRBJ2-1; CDR3nt: TGTGCCATCAGTGGCACTCCCCCCTACAATGAGCAGTTCTTC; CDR3aa: CAISGTPPYNEQFF